The clone carrying this T cell receptor (beta chain) came up a few times. The CDR3 sequence is 13 residues long. V was pared by 0 bases and J by 7 bases, with 6 bases between. In germline, CDR1 is SGHTA, CDR2 FQGTGA. This specimen belongs to a study of cytomegalovirus exposure and HLA in healthy donors. A multiplex PCR was run with 60 Vbeta primers and 13 Jbeta primers. This table comes from immunoSEQ multiplex PCR, and its TCRdb copy is limited to in-frame clones, with some not included. The table has about 91,000 clones, about 87% seen once. The sequenced material came from PBMCs. The chain employs TRBV7-3 and TRBJ2-2, with D hard to call. This TCR was sampled from a man younger than 30 in good health and CMV-seronegative. CDR3 protein: CASSLTRSGELFF. CDR3 in DNA: TGTGCCAGCAGCTTAACTCGCAGCGGGGAGCTGTTTTTT.